This T cell receptor (beta chain) derives from a study of regulatory T cells in long-lasting Graves disease. Regarding time point: newly diagnosed GD, antithyroid drugs for less than 3 months. After RNA was extracted from PBMCs, the TCR library was made from it. Trimming at V came to 5 bases and at J to 5 bases, leaving 10 bases not matched to a gene. Germline V CDR1 and CDR2: DFQATT, SNEGSKA (reference sequence). This CDR3 region has 14 residues. This clonotype was picked up many times. Through Arm-PCR of CDR3 regions and iRepertoire HTBI primers, TCR beta libraries were built. In TCRdb, the multiplex PCR reads were re-called with MiXCR into one record per CDR3 protein. The sample carries 400,000 to 450,000 distinct CDR3 sequences, under 15% recorded once. Another study also made use of these data, one on T cells in Graves' hyperthyroidism and ophthalmopathy. As that study records: The HTBI primer set drove a first-round RT-PCR of the TCR CDR3.

The TCR comes from a woman aged 25 to 39 with Graves disease. The chain recombines TRBV20-1 with TRBJ2-5; 8 nucleotides match TRBD1. This specimen was peripheral blood mononuclear cells (PBMCs), taken at new diagnosis, from a patient treated with antithyroid drugs. The CDR3 protein is CSASDREILETQYF. In DNA form, the CDR3 reads TGCAGTGCTTCGGACAGGGAAATTTTGGAGACCCAGTACTTC.